These 21 T cell receptor beta chains were all obtained from the same sample, sequenced in a study of shared clonotypes between healthy human individuals. The protocol was immunoSEQ multiplex PCR, while the TCRdb copy is restricted to in-frame clones and leaves out a portion. The profile shows about 2,500,000 clones, just over 90% of them singletons. Sequenced sample: naive CD4+ T cells sorted from blood. This sample's subset: CD45RA+ positively selected. These receptors were obtained from a man aged 18-30 years in good health.

The CDR3 DNA reads TGTGCCATCAGTGAGGACCCTCCCCAGGGGGGGACCCAGTACTTC. Encoded protein: CAISEDPPQGGTQYF. The chain carries TRBV10-3 and TRBJ2-5; D may be TRBD1 (7 bases). Per the germline V gene, CDR1 is ENHRY and CDR2 is SYGVKD. The V end was cut by 2 bases, the J end by 7 bases, with 17 bases between. This CDR3 is built from 15 residues.

This rearrangement joins TRBV5-1 to TRBJ1-2; no clear D gene. With 3 bases removed from V and 7 bases from J, the gap between germline ends came to 13 bases. The germline V gene has CDR1 SGHRS and CDR2 YFSETQ. CDR3 length equals 13 residues. CDR3 nucleotides: TGCGCCAGCAGCTGGGGAGAGTTGGGTGGCTACACCTTC. As protein: CASSWGELGGYTF.

This clone was picked up one time. The chain links TRBV6-5 to TRBJ1-5; 10 bases fit TRBD1. V was pared by 5 bases and J by 7 bases, with 5 bases of the junction left unmatched. Germline V gene sequence: CDR1 MNHEY, CDR2 SVGAGI. The CDR3 covers 14 residues. In DNA, the CDR3 is TGTGCCAGCAGTCCGGGACAGGGGCCCCAGCCCCAGCATTTT. Protein product: CASSPGQGPQPQHF.

V gene TRBV4-3 combines with J gene TRBJ2-3; maybe TRBD2 (7 bases). Germline CDR1 and CDR2: LGHNA and YSLEER. V lost 4 bases and J 1 base, leaving 15 bases between the germline ends. CDR3 size: 16 residues. DNA of the CDR3: TGCGCCAGCAGCCCTGAGAGGGGGAGGGGCACAGATACGCAGTATTTT. Its translation is CASSPERGRGTDTQYF.

This clone was counted a few times. The chain is built from TRBV6-1 and TRBJ2-1, with D possibly TRBD2 on 5 matching bases. The V end lost 6 bases, the J end lost 0 bases, and 12 bases lay between the germline ends. The CDR3 runs 15 residues. Germline V lookup: CDR1 MNHNS, CDR2 SASEGT. CDR3 sequence: CASSLDGLSYNEQFF. DNA for the CDR3: TGTGCCAGCAGCCTGGACGGACTCTCCTACAATGAGCAGTTCTTC.

In the case of this clone: Within the sample, other DNA sequences also encode this same CDR3. This rearrangement joins TRBV5-1 to TRBJ2-5; tentative D call: TRBD1 (8 bases). V lost 3 bases, J lost 5 bases, and 14 bases lay in between. This CDR3 has 14 residues. Germline CDR1 and CDR2: SGHRS and YFSETQ. Here the CDR3 DNA reads TGCGCCAGCAGCTCGCCACAGGGGGGGGAGACCCAGTACTTC. This gives the protein CASSSPQGGETQYF.

The chain uses TRBV28 and TRBJ2-5; tentatively, D is TRBD1 (6 bases). Germline V gene sequence: CDR1 MDHEN, CDR2 SYDVKM. The V and J ends lost 2 bases and 4 bases respectively, with 14 bases between them. The CDR3 extends over 15 amino acids. For the CDR3, the DNA is TGTGCCAGCAGTTTAACAACAGGGTATAGAGAGACCCAGTACTTC. Its protein is CASSLTTGYRETQYF.

This clone is a singleton in its sample. The gene calls are TRBV5-1 and TRBJ1-1; the match to TRBD1 covers 9 bases. From germline, CDR1 is SGHRS and CDR2 YFSETQ. There are 14 residues in the CDR3. The junction had 5 bases not matched to a gene; V was cut back by 1 base and J by 7 bases. The CDR3 nucleotides are TGCGCCAGCAGCTTGACAGGGGGCTTGGGTGAAGCTTTCTTT. It is translated as CASSLTGGLGEAFF.

The V and J genes are TRBV11-2 and TRBJ2-2, with 8 bases matching TRBD1. Germline loops: CDR1 SGHAT, CDR2 FQNNGV. J was trimmed by 0 bases and V by 6 bases; bases with no gene match: 6. CDR3 length: 16 residues. The CDR3 reads CASSNTGGPNTGELFF. CDR3 bases: TGTGCCAGCAGTAATACAGGGGGGCCGAACACCGGGGAGCTGTTTTTT.

The chain has TRBV10-3 and TRBJ2-7; 9 nucleotides match TRBD2. This CDR3 is 14 amino acids long. Germline loops: CDR1 ENHRY, CDR2 SYGVKD. With V trimmed by 5 bases and J by 2 bases, 4 bases remained unmatched. This CDR3 reads CAISLGGRAYEQYF. CDR3 coding DNA: TGTGCCATCAGTCTTGGCGGGAGGGCCTACGAGCAGTACTTC.

The chain uses TRBV7-8 and TRBJ1-1; D gene ambiguous. Germline V gives CDR1 SGHVS, CDR2 FQNEAQ. V was clipped by 3 bases and J by 4 bases, with 9 bases between them. The CDR3 length is 13 residues. The CDR3 DNA follows: TGTGCCAGCAGCTTTGGGGAGGTCACTGAAGCTTTCTTT. Translating it yields CASSFGEVTEAFF.

The genes are TRBV6-4 and TRBJ2-1, with 7 bases lining up with TRBD2. V lost 0 bases and J lost 10; bases outside the gene matches: 6. CDR3 length: 14 amino acids. Germline V CDR1 and CDR2: MRHNA, SNTAGT. The CDR3 DNA reads TGTGCCAGCAGTGACTCGCGCCGGGAGGTGGAGCAGTTCTTC. Translating gives CASSDSRREVEQFF.

V and J are TRBV19 and TRBJ2-7, with 7 bases identical to TRBD2. CDR3 size: 14 residues. Germline values: CDR1 LNHDA, CDR2 SQIVND (reference sequence). J was trimmed by 3 bases and V by 4 bases; bases with no gene match: 6. The CDR3 DNA sequence: TGTGCCAGTAGTACCACCTGGGGGGGCTACGAGCAGTACTTC. Translated, it gives CASSTTWGGYEQYF.

The gene calls are TRBV6-6 and TRBJ2-5, with 9 bases that match TRBD2. The CDR3 is made up of 15 amino acids. V shed 6 bases, J shed 2 bases, and the junction held 7 bases outside the gene matches. The V gene's germline CDR1 is MNHNY and CDR2 SVGAGI (reference sequence). CDR3 coding DNA: TGTGCCAGCAGCCTTAGCGGGGGAGGACAAGAGACCCAGTACTTC. It translates to CASSLSGGGQETQYF.

This rearrangement joins TRBV25-1 to TRBJ1-6; D remains ambiguous. Germline V CDR1 and CDR2: MGHDK, SYGVNS. V dropped 3 bases and J dropped 11 bases, with 11 bases sitting between them. CDR3 length equals 13 residues. The CDR3 DNA reads TGTGCCAGCAGTGACACCCAAAGAACACCCCTCCACTTT. Protein product: CASSDTQRTPLHF.

The chain combines TRBV15 with TRBJ2-5; TRBD2 might be the D (5 bases). The germline CDR1 and CDR2 sequences are LNHNV and YYDKDF (reference sequence). The CDR3 extends over 15 amino acids. Trimming stripped 1 base from V and 5 bases from J, with 14 bases between. The CDR3 is CATSRVPGGLETQYF. The CDR3 DNA follows: TGTGCCACCAGCAGAGTCCCCGGCGGGTTGGAGACCCAGTACTTC.

This clone has a single count. The chain carries TRBV6-1 and TRBJ2-4; D call uncertain. From germline, CDR1 is MNHNS and CDR2 SASEGT. This CDR3 has 11 amino acids. Trimming took 5 bases from V and 7 from J, leaving 6 bases between them. The CDR3 region is CASSLANIQYF. The CDR3 region has the DNA TGTGCCAGCAGTTTGGCGAACATTCAGTACTTC.

The chain couples TRBV7-9 to TRBJ2-7; D tentatively reads TRBD1 or TRBD2 (5 bases each). CDR1 is SEHNR and CDR2 is FQNEAQ in the germline V gene (reference sequence). V dropped 5 bases and J dropped 0 bases, with 11 bases sitting between them. CDR3 size: 14 residues. In DNA form, the CDR3 reads TGTGCCAGCAGCGGGGGAGCGAGCTCCTACGAGCAGTACTTC. As protein: CASSGGASSYEQYF.

The J gene is TRBJ2-1, the V gene TRBV2; 10 positions match TRBD2. CDR3 length: 15 amino acids. Germline V gene lookup returns CDR1 SNHLY and CDR2 FYNNEI. V lost 8 bases, J lost 9 bases, and 13 bases stayed unmatched. The CDR3: CASRRPPAGGVEQFF. The CDR3 nucleotides read TGTGCCAGCCGGAGGCCCCCAGCGGGGGGGGTTGAGCAGTTCTTC. Combining the CDR3 with reference TRBV2 and TRBJ2-1 gives the whole variable domain EPEVTQTPSHQVTQMGQEVILRCVPISNHLYFYWYRQILGQKVEFLVSFYNNEISEKSEIFDDQFSVERPDGSNFTLKIRSTKLEDSAMYFCASRRPPAGGVEQFFGPGTRLTVL.

This clone appeared a single time. This chain links TRBV18 with TRBJ2-7, with D hard to call. Germline CDR1 reads KGHSH; CDR2 reads LQKENI. V lost 3 bases, J lost 2 bases, and 8 bases lay in between. This CDR3 region has 13 residues. The chain's CDR3 is CASSPPETYEQYF. The CDR3 coding sequence is TGTGCCAGCTCACCCCCGGAGACCTACGAGCAGTACTTC.

The V gene is TRBV14, the J gene TRBJ2-3; a weak D match, TRBD1 (6 bases). This CDR3 is 15 amino acids long. V lost 1 base to trimming and J lost 0 bases, with 8 bases between them. Germline V gene lookup returns CDR1 SGHDN and CDR2 FVKESK. CDR3 bases: TGTGCCAGCAGCCAAGGGACAGTTAGCACAGATACGCAGTATTTT. It specifies CASSQGTVSTDTQYF.